This T cell receptor (beta chain) was captured by sequencing in a study of blood T cell repertoires in COVID-19. Whole-study context: Sites in the United States, Italy and Spain provided acute and convalescent COVID-19 samples.

In the case of this clone: Other DNA sequences in the same sample also yield this CDR3.

Germline values: CDR1 GTSNPN, CDR2 SVGIG (reference sequence). The CDR3 length is 14 residues. V was shortened by 2 bases and J by 1 base, with 9 bases between the two germline ends. Methods used by the authors: Reference gene primers were amplified, and this amplification served to estimate nucleated cell counts. Generated by immunoSEQ multiplex PCR, the TCRdb table keeps only in-frame clones and is missing some. V and J calls and clone size are those listed in that table; D and trimming were worked out from the DNA. The data show roughly 130,000 clones, with around 82% seen just once and less than 7% held by the top ten. Across about two dozen US areas, participants ranged in age from roughly 18 to 95 years. Participants had their cohort set by participant-reported clinical history.

The chain is built from TRBV30 and TRBJ1-3; D is unclear. Sequenced sample: PBMCs or T cells enriched from blood (not recorded which). This TCR was recovered from a man in his forties or fifties with acute COVID-19. DNA of the CDR3: TGTGCCTGGAGTAGAGGAGGGTCTGGAAACACCATATATTTT. Translated: CAWSRGGSGNTIYF.